Below are 17 T cell receptor beta chains sequenced from a single sample in a study of neurological immune-mediated disorders. TCRdb re-derived calls from the 5' RACE reads in MiXCR, one entry per CDR3 protein. Among more than 15,000 distinct CDR3 sequences listed, about 2.5% were seen once. The sequenced sample was PBMCs. The source of these receptors is a woman aged 18-29 years with multiple sclerosis.

This clonotype has at least ten counts. J is TRBJ2-7 and V is TRBV20-1, with 12 bases lining up with TRBD2. The CDR3 is 12 amino acids. Unmatched junction bases numbered 3, after V lost 6 bases and J lost 6 bases. Germline-derived CDR1 and CDR2 are DFQATT and SNEGSKA (reference sequence). The CDR3 DNA sequence: TGCAGTGCCCGACTAGCGGGGGTCGAGCAGTACTTC. This sequence encodes CSARLAGVEQYF.

This clonotype was detected ten times or more. The J gene is TRBJ2-5, the V gene TRBV20-1, with D uncertain. V shed 6 bases and J shed 12 bases, with 17 bases lying between them. The length of the CDR3 is 11 residues. Germline V gene data show CDR1 as DFQATT and CDR2 as SNEGSKA (reference sequence). CDR3 DNA: TGCAGTGCCATGAACGAGGCCACGGAGTACTTC. Its translation is CSAMNEATEYF.

The chain combines TRBV10-3 with TRBJ1-6; TRBD1 might be the D (5 bases). Germline V gene sequence: CDR1 ENHRY, CDR2 SYGVKD. The CDR3 spans 17 residues. V lost 0 bases to trimming and J lost 5 bases, with 14 bases between them. CDR3 coding DNA: TGTGCCATCAGTGAGTCTTCGGGGCGCGGAGATAATTCACCCCTCCACTTT. It specifies CAISESSGRGDNSPLHF.

This clonotype was detected ten times or more. This chain links TRBV7-9 with TRBJ1-4; no firm D call. Germline assignment: CDR1 SEHNR and CDR2 FQNEAQ (reference sequence). This CDR3 has 13 residues. V dropped 6 bases and J dropped 0 bases, with 5 bases sitting between them. CDR3 sequence: CASSSTTNEKLFF. DNA of the CDR3: TGTGCCAGCAGTTCAACAACTAATGAAAAACTGTTTTTT.

The table lists this clonotype with many counts. V gene TRBV5-1 combines with J gene TRBJ2-7; D unclear. V shed 1 base and J shed 3 bases, with 11 bases lying between them. Germline V gene sequence: CDR1 SGHRS, CDR2 YFSETQ. CDR3 length equals 14 residues. Here the CDR3 DNA reads TGCGCCAGCAGCTTGTATTTTGGTGTCTACGAGCAGTACTTC. Encoded protein: CASSLYFGVYEQYF.

This clonotype was counted at least ten times. The rearrangement links TRBV18 to TRBJ2-7; no reliable D call. CDR1 and CDR2 (germline): KGHSH, LQKENI. CDR3 length: 12 residues. The ends were cut back, 3 bases at V and 4 bases at J, with 7 bases in the middle. The CDR3 DNA sequence: TGTGCCAGCTCACCCTCCCTATACGAGCAGTACGTC. Its protein product is CASSPSLYEQYV.

The chain carries TRBV7-3 and TRBJ2-7; D ambiguous. Trimming left V 1 base short and J 3 bases short, with 16 bases between. The CDR3 is 16 amino acids. Germline CDR1 reads SGHTA; CDR2 reads FQGTGA. This CDR3 reads CASSLSALASSYEQYF. The CDR3 region has the DNA TGTGCCAGCAGCTTAAGTGCTCTCGCCAGCAGCTACGAGCAGTACTTC. Based on the CDR3 plus reference TRBV7-3 and TRBJ2-7, the full variable domain is GAGVSQTPSNKVTEKGKYVELRCDPISGHTALYWYRQSLGQGPEFLIYFQGTGAADDSGLPNDRFFAVRPEGSVSTLKIQRTERGDSAVYLCASSLSALASSYEQYFGPGTRLTVT.

Ten or more counts support this clonotype. The chain employs TRBV9 and TRBJ2-4, with 7 nucleotides matching TRBD1. The CDR3 is 15 residues long. Germline V gene lookup returns CDR1 SGDLS and CDR2 YYNGEE. J gave up 8 bases and V 4 bases, and 12 bases lay outside the gene matches. The DNA of the CDR3 is TGTGCCAGCAGCAAAACAGGGGCTGGATTGGACATTCAGTACTTC. Its translation is CASSKTGAGLDIQYF. The full variable domain, completed using reference TRBV9 and TRBJ2-4, is DSGVTQTPKHLITATGQRVTLRCSPRSGDLSVYWYQQSLDQGLQFLIQYYNGEERAKGNILERFSAQQFPDLHSELNLSSLELGDSALYFCASSKTGAGLDIQYFGAGTRLSVL.

Only a few counts were recorded for this clonotype. A read error may explain this, as a much larger clone is one base away. The chain uses TRBV29-1 and TRBJ1-4; no reliable D call. CDR1 is SQVTM and CDR2 is ANQGSEA in the germline V gene. The length of the CDR3 is 12 residues. Here the CDR3 DNA reads TGCAGCGTTGAAGAAGCGGAGGGCTCAGGAGTTTTT. Protein product: CSVEEAEGSGVF.

This clonotype was counted at least ten times. This rearrangement joins TRBV10-3 to TRBJ2-6, with TRBD1 as a possible D gene (5 bases). The CDR3 has 15 residues. Trimming pared 6 bases from V and 0 bases from J, leaving 9 bases between. Looked up from germline, CDR1 is ENHRY and CDR2 is SYGVKD. The CDR3 region is CAIRTDSSGANVLTF. Here the CDR3 DNA reads TGTGCCATCAGGACTGACAGCTCTGGGGCCAACGTCCTGACTTTC.

By its share, this clonotype is medium-sized (0.01 to 0.1%). CDR3 coding DNA: TGTGCCAGCAGTGACGGCCCGGGACTTGGCCAGCGGGTCTCCTACGAGCAGTACGTC. It translates to CASSDGPGLGQRVSYEQYV. The chain recombines TRBV6-4 with TRBJ2-7; perhaps TRBD2 as D (6 bases). There are 19 residues in the CDR3. Germline lookup yields CDR1 MRHNA and CDR2 SNTAGT. The V gene lost 2 bases and the J gene lost 0 bases, with 23 bases spanning the gap.

This clonotype was seen repeatedly, ten times or more. The rearrangement joins TRBV5-1 to TRBJ1-1; D not resolved. V lost 0 bases to trimming and J lost 6 bases, with 15 bases between them. The CDR3 sequence is 15 residues long. CDR1 and CDR2 (germline): SGHRS, YFSETQ. The CDR3 reads CASSLGRAGSPEAFF. As DNA, the CDR3 is TGCGCCAGCAGCTTGGGCCGGGCTGGGTCCCCTGAAGCTTTCTTT.

This clonotype occurred many times. This rearrangement joins TRBV6-1 to TRBJ2-3; D unclear. The CDR3 sequence is 12 residues long. Germline CDR1 is MNHNS and CDR2 is SASEGT. The V end was cut by 7 bases, the J end by 5 bases, with 10 bases between. The CDR3 sequence: CASNPAGDTQYF. The CDR3 DNA sequence: TGTGCCAGCAATCCCGCCGGAGATACGCAGTATTTT.

This clonotype was picked up many times. The CDR3 DNA is TGTGCCAGCAGTACTAGTCCTCTACACAATGAGCAGTTCTTC. Translated: CASSTSPLHNEQFF. The rearrangement links TRBV12-3 or TRBV12-4 to TRBJ2-1; maybe TRBD2 (5 bases). Trimming removed 5 bases at V and 5 bases at J, with 13 bases between. The CDR3 spans 14 residues.

There are many counts of this clonotype. This chain uses TRBV7-2 with TRBJ1-2, with TRBD1 identical over 12 bases. Trimming took 0 bases from V and 7 from J; bases not matched to a gene: 6. This CDR3 contains 16 residues. Germline CDR1 reads SGHTA; CDR2 reads FQGNSA. CDR3 nucleotides: TGTGCCAGCAGCTTAGCGGGACAGGGGGCGATCCTTGGCTACACCTTC. Protein sequence: CASSLAGQGAILGYTF.

This clonotype was seen many times. The CDR3: CASSPDIGTEAFF. CDR3 DNA sequence: TGCGCCAGCAGCCCGGACATCGGGACTGAAGCTTTCTTT. The chain combines TRBV5-1 with TRBJ1-1; D is possibly TRBD1 (5 bases). Germline lookup yields CDR1 SGHRS and CDR2 YFSETQ. The CDR3 covers 13 residues. The ends were cut back, 4 bases at V and 5 bases at J, with 12 bases in the middle.

This clonotype showed up just a few times. The chain is built from TRBV5-1 and TRBJ2-5; a possible D gene is TRBD1 (5 bases). The germline V gene has CDR1 SGHRS and CDR2 YFSETQ. The length of the CDR3 is 14 residues. Deletions cut 2 bases from V and 5 bases from J, with 13 bases between. CDR3: CASSFGVGAETQYF. DNA of the CDR3: TGCGCCAGCAGCTTTGGTGTTGGGGCGGAGACCCAGTACTTC.